The subject of this entry is one T cell receptor (beta chain). Antigen unknown. TCRdb keeps only in-frame clones here, not all; method: immunoSEQ multiplex PCR. Of around 150,000 clones listed, about nine tenths are singletons. This specimen belongs to a study of T cell responses to AZD1222 COVID-19 vaccine. Study information: The study pooled second doses at about 4 or about 12 weeks. Study-wide results and limits: Receipt of two AZD1222 doses was followed by a rise in Spike-specific TCR breadth and depth. Reports indicate that nearly half of spike-specific TCRs are directed at unmutated variant regions.

The J segment lost 7 bases and the V segment lost 3 bases, leaving 8 bases of the junction unmatched. Germline V gene lookup returns CDR1 KGHSH and CDR2 LQKENI. CDR3 length equals 14 residues. This TCR was sampled from an adult in good health. The sequencing here drew on peripheral blood, taken on day 0 of AZD1222 vaccination. The chain recombines TRBV18 with TRBJ1-1; 7 bases align to TRBD1. CDR3 protein: CASSPSMRDSEAFF. The DNA of the CDR3 is TGTGCCAGCTCACCTTCTATGCGGGACAGTGAAGCTTTCTTT.